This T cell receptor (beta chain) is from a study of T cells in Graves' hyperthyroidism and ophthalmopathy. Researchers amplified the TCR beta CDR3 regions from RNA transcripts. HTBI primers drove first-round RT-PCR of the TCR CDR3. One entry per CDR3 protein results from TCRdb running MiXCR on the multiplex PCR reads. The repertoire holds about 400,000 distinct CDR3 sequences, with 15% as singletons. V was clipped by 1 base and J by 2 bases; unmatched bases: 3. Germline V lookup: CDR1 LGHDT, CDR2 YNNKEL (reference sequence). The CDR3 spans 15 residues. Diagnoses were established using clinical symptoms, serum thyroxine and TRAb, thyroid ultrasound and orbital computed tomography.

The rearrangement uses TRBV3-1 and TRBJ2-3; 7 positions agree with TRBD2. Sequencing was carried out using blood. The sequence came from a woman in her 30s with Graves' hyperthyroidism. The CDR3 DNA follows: TGTGCCAGCAGCCAAGTAGCGGGCGACACAGATACGCAGTATTTT. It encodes CASSQVAGDTDTQYF.